What follows is one T cell receptor (beta chain) and its context. Its antigen remains unidentified. J lost 6 bases, V lost 1 base, and 0 bases had no gene match. The CDR3 loop spans 13 amino acids. CDR1 and CDR2 (germline): SGHTA, FQGNSA. The time point was: new active TB diagnosis, blood taken before or within 7 days of starting treatment. On average about 100,000 T cells per donor were immunosequenced. These data originate in a study of T cells in tuberculosis. Study-wide results and limits: Classification accuracy was 85% to 90% (AUROC approximately 0.89) with the GMM-specific repertoire.

Sequenced by immunoSEQ multiplex PCR; TCRdb stores in-frame clones only, minus some. The table has approximately 40,000 clones, approximately 94% seen once. The chain links TRBV7-2 to TRBJ1-5; 7 bases are a match to TRBD1. Sequencing used PBMCs, obtained at tuberculosis diagnosis. This TCR was sampled from an adult with tuberculosis. CDR3 sequence: CASSLEGAQPQHF. The CDR3 nucleotides read TGTGCCAGCAGCTTAGAGGGGGCTCAGCCCCAGCATTTT.